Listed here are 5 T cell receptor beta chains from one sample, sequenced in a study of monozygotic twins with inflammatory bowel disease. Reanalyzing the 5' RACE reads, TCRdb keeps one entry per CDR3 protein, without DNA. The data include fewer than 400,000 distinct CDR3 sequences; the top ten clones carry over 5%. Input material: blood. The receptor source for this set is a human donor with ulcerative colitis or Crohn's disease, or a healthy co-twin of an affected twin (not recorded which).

CDR3 amino acids: CASSITSGGDIQETQYF. The rearrangement uses TRBV12-3 or TRBV12-4 and TRBJ2-5; TCRdb's D call of TRBD2 is untestable without DNA. The CDR3 loop spans 17 amino acids.

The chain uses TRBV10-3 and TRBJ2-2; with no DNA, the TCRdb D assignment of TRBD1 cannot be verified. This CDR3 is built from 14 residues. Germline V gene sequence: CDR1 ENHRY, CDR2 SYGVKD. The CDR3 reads CAISESRAPGELFF.

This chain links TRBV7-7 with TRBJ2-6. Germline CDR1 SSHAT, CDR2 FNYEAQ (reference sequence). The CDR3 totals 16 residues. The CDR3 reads CASSLVAGSGANVLTF.

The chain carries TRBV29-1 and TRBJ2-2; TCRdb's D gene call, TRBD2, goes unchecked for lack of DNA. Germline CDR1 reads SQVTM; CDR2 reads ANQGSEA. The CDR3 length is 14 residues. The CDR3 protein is CSVKAGTSTGELFF.

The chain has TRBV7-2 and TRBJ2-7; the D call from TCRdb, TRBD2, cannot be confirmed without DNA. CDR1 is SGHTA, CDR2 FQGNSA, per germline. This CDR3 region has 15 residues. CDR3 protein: CASSLTGLPNLEQYF.